This T cell receptor beta chain was retrieved from a study of neurological immune-mediated disorders. Study observations and caveats: HTLV-1-associated myelopathy had the most TCR clonal expansion, and multiple sclerosis had the least, less than healthy controls. CDR3 amino acid sequences of expanded clones were not shared across subjects, a result suggesting private repertoires in all groups.

This CDR3 has 17 amino acids. Per germline, CDR1 SGHTA and CDR2 FQGNSA. Germline trimming cut 4 bases from V and 0 bases from J; bases unmatched to any gene: 6. A 10-nucleotide random UMI tagged transcripts in template-switch 5'RACE cDNA synthesis. TCRdb called the 5' RACE reads again in MiXCR, with one record for every CDR3 protein. The repertoire holds approximately 38,000 distinct CDR3 sequences, with around 7% as singletons. This clonotype was observed at least ten times. Its antigen is not known. Sorted libraries came from about a million CD4+ or CD8+ T cells. The clonotype originates from a man in his forties or fifties in good health. Sequencing input: CD4+ T cells from blood. This sequence joins TRBV7-2 and TRBJ2-7, with 13 bases matching TRBD2. CDR3 sequence (DNA): TGTGCCAGCAGCTCTGGACTAGCGGGGGCGCCCTCCTACGAGCAGTACTTC. It codes for CASSSGLAGAPSYEQYF. The full variable domain, in which reference TRBV7-2 and TRBJ2-7 provide the parts outside the CDR3, is GAGVSQSPSNKVTEKGKDVELRCDPISGHTALYWYRQSLGQGLEFLIYFQGNSAPDKSGLPSDRFSAERTGGSVSTLTIQRTQQEDSAVYLCASSSGLAGAPSYEQYFGPGTRLTVT.